This TCR beta chain was documented in a study of technical replicates of blood from several donors. V lost 0 bases to trimming and J lost 3 bases, with 13 bases between them. CDR3 length equals 16 residues. The V gene's germline CDR1 is SGDLS and CDR2 YYNGEE. Profiled with immunoSEQ multiplex PCR; TCRdb holds only in-frame clones, not every one. The sample includes 100,000 or so clones, approximately 96% of them seen just once. The sequence derives from a human donor in good health. V and J are TRBV9 and TRBJ2-1, with a weak D call TRBD1 (6 bases). The sample consisted of T cells isolated from PBMCs. CDR3 loop: CASSVVRQADYNEQFF. The CDR3 DNA follows: TGTGCCAGCAGCGTAGTTCGACAGGCGGACTACAATGAGCAGTTCTTC. Filled out from reference TRBV9 and TRBJ2-1, the complete variable domain reads DSGVTQTPKHLITATGQRVTLRCSPRSGDLSVYWYQQSLDQGLQFLIQYYNGEERAKGNILERFSAQQFPDLHSELNLSSLELGDSALYFCASSVVRQADYNEQFFGPGTRLTVL.